These 8 T cell receptor beta chains came from one sample sequenced in a study of T cells in Graves' hyperthyroidism and ophthalmopathy. TCR beta CDR3 region amplification was performed from RNA transcripts. With the HTBI primer set, the TCR CDR3 went through a first round of RT-PCR. One entry per CDR3 protein, called by TCRdb with MiXCR from the multiplex PCR reads. The sample consists of 550,000 to 650,000 distinct CDR3 sequences, about 15% of them appearing once. The material sequenced was blood. The receptor set was obtained from a woman in her twenties or thirties with Graves' hyperthyroidism that later progressed to Graves' ophthalmopathy.

This clonotype was seen many times. V and J are TRBV9 and TRBJ2-7; D is undetermined. The CDR3 spans 15 residues. V dropped 0 bases and J dropped 2 bases, with 12 bases sitting between them. Germline CDR1 and CDR2: SGDLS and YYNGEE. The CDR3 region has the DNA TGTGCCAGCAGCGTAGTCGGCACCGGTACCTACGAGCAGTACTTC. Encoded protein: CASSVVGTGTYEQYF. The full variable domain, with the rest looked up from reference TRBV9 and TRBJ2-7, is DSGVTQTPKHLITATGQRVTLRCSPRSGDLSVYWYQQSLDQGLQFLIQYYNGEERAKGNILERFSAQQFPDLHSELNLSSLELGDSALYFCASSVVGTGTYEQYFGPGTRLTVT.

This clonotype was observed many times. The chain combines TRBV6-1 with TRBJ1-1; no firm D call. Germline-derived CDR1 and CDR2 are MNHNS and SASEGT. Trimming removed 8 bases from V and 5 bases from J, with 9 bases in between. The CDR3 extends over 11 amino acids. This chain's CDR3 is CASPEGTEAFF. The CDR3 nucleotides are TGTGCCAGCCCTGAAGGAACTGAAGCTTTCTTT.

In its sample, this clonotype was seen many times. This rearrangement joins TRBV7-6 to TRBJ1-1; TRBD1 matches at 9 bases. The CDR3 loop spans 13 amino acids. Germline values: CDR1 SGHVS, CDR2 FNYEAQ. V dropped 5 bases and J dropped 11; count of bases not matched to a gene: 9. This CDR3 reads CASSPVGTGMAFF. The CDR3, as DNA: TGTGCCAGCAGCCCTGTCGGGACAGGGATGGCTTTCTTT.

As concerns this clonotype: Possible read error: a much larger clone is one base away. The chain combines TRBV6-5 with TRBJ1-3; D not certain. This CDR3 region has 16 residues. In germline, CDR1 is MNHEY, CDR2 SVGAGI. In nucleotides, the CDR3 is TGTGCCAGCAGTTACTCGAGCACGGCTTCTGGAAGCACCATATATTTT. Amino acid sequence: CASSYSSTASGSTIYF.

This clonotype was detected ten times or more. The rearrangement links TRBV7-9 to TRBJ1-2; D unresolved. Deletions cut 5 bases from V and 8 bases from J, with 15 bases between. This CDR3 region has 13 residues. In germline, CDR1 is SEHNR, CDR2 FQNEAQ (reference sequence). For the CDR3, the DNA is TGTGCCAGCAGCGCCTATTCAAAAGGAGGCTACACCTTC. This gives the protein CASSAYSKGGYTF.

This clonotype was counted many times. The V call is TRBV4-1, the J call TRBJ2-3; D gene uncertain. V was shortened by 0 bases and J by 2 bases, with 15 bases between the two germline ends. Germline V lookup: CDR1 MGHRA, CDR2 YSYEKL. This CDR3 is built from 17 residues. The CDR3 DNA sequence: TGCGCCAGCAGCCAAGATCTAACGTCCGTGGCCACAGATACGCAGTATTTT. This translates into CASSQDLTSVATDTQYF.

This clonotype turned up a few times. J is TRBJ2-5 and V is TRBV27; 9 positions agree with TRBD2. This CDR3 is built from 16 residues. Unmatched junction bases numbered 6, after V lost 4 bases and J lost 0 bases. The germline CDR1 and CDR2 sequences are MNHEY and SMNVEV (reference sequence). The CDR3 DNA is TGTGCCAGCAGTTATAGCGGGGGCGAATACCAAGAGACCCAGTACTTC. Its protein product is CASSYSGGEYQETQYF.

This clonotype was counted a few times. The rearrangement links TRBV15 to TRBJ2-4; the D gene could be TRBD1 or TRBD2 (6 bases each). The CDR3 spans 19 residues. V gave up 5 bases and J gave up 5 bases, with 28 bases separating them. Per germline, CDR1 LNHNV and CDR2 YYDKDF (reference sequence). The CDR3 is CATSWAGIGQRGMENIQYF. CDR3 nucleotide sequence: TGTGCCACCAGCTGGGCGGGAATCGGACAGAGAGGAATGGAAAACATTCAGTACTTC.